This T cell receptor (beta chain) originates from a study of blood T cell repertoires in COVID-19. About the research overall: Researchers got acute and convalescent COVID-19 samples from the United States, Italy and Spain. PBMCs, B-cell-depleted T cells, or T cells provided the cDNA or gDNA that made up the material.

CDR3 length: 18 residues. J lost 5 bases, V lost 0 bases, and 14 bases had no gene match. Germline loops: CDR1 SGHKS, CDR2 YYEKEE (reference sequence). In the original processing: Scientists estimated how many nucleated cells there were by amplifying reference gene primers. Using immunoSEQ multiplex PCR, the repertoire was profiled, and TCRdb retains in-frame clones only, with some absent. V and J calls and clone size are copied from that table; D and trimming were computed from the DNA. The sample gives roughly 15,000 clones, around 88% of which show up once; roughly 17% is in the top ten. The sample consisted of peripheral blood. The receptor was isolated from a human donor with active COVID-19. The donor label of this sample is uncertain. The gene calls are TRBV5-5 and TRBJ2-5; 9 bases line up with TRBD2. For the CDR3, the DNA is TGTGCCAGCAGCTTGGTGGCGGCGGGGGGGCCTGGTTGGGAGACCCAGTACTTC. Encoded protein: CASSLVAAGGPGWETQYF.